Listed below are T cell receptor beta chains from one sample, sequenced in a study of CD8 T cells in ankylosing spondylitis. MiXCR, applied by TCRdb to the 5' RACE reads, yields one record per CDR3 protein. Altogether about 460,000 distinct CDR3 sequences are present, approximately 5% being singletons, with the ten largest covering roughly 3.2%. Sequencing was performed on blood, either unsorted or a sorted T cell fraction (not recorded which). The receptors come from a male donor with ankylosing spondylitis. CDR3s include the opening cysteine and the closing phenylalanine or tryptophan. Fields, in order: CDR3 protein, CDR3 DNA, clone size, D gene, CDR3 length, J gene, V gene. The D gene is left open where the match is weak. Only part of the rows carry a size: once, few, many, or a class if the clone is expanded.

CDR3 protein: CSAQGGQETQYF; CDR3 DNA: TGCAGCGCCCAGGGGGGGCAAGAGACCCAGTACTTC; clone size: NA; D gene: NA; CDR3 length: 12; J gene: TRBJ2-5; V gene: TRBV29-1
CDR3 protein: CASSLSRAGGHNEQFF; CDR3 DNA: TGTGCCAGCAGCTTAAGTCGAGCGGGGGGGCACAATGAGCAGTTCTTC; clone size: many; D gene: TRBD2; CDR3 length: 16; J gene: TRBJ2-1; V gene: TRBV7-2
CDR3 protein: CAISDLAGRETQYF; CDR3 DNA: TGTGCCATCAGTGACCTAGCGGGAAGGGAGACCCAGTACTTC; clone size: many; D gene: TRBD2; CDR3 length: 14; J gene: TRBJ2-5; V gene: TRBV10-3
CDR3 protein: CASSRTVYEQYF; CDR3 DNA: TGTGCCAGCAGCAGGACAGTTTACGAGCAGTACTTC; clone size: many; D gene: NA; CDR3 length: 12; J gene: TRBJ2-7; V gene: TRBV12-3/TRBV12-4
CDR3 protein: CASGREQGFYEQYF; CDR3 DNA: TGTGCCAGCGGACGGGAACAGGGTTTCTACGAGCAGTACTTC; clone size: few; D gene: NA; CDR3 length: 14; J gene: TRBJ2-7; V gene: TRBV18
CDR3 protein: CSGLGATGTQYF; CDR3 DNA: TGCAGCGGACTGGGAGCAACTGGGACCCAGTACTTC; clone size: many; D gene: NA; CDR3 length: 12; J gene: TRBJ2-5; V gene: TRBV29-1
CDR3 protein: CASSIGTQDNEQFF; CDR3 DNA: TGCGCCAGCAGCATCGGGACCCAGGACAATGAGCAGTTCTTC; clone size: many; D gene: NA; CDR3 length: 14; J gene: TRBJ2-1; V gene: TRBV5-1
CDR3 protein: CAIRDSYSGANVLTF; CDR3 DNA: TGTGCCATCAGGGACAGCTACTCTGGGGCCAACGTCCTGACTTTC; clone size: many; D gene: NA; CDR3 length: 15; J gene: TRBJ2-6; V gene: TRBV10-3
CDR3 protein: CSASPRDRVNQPQHF; CDR3 DNA: TGCAGTGCTAGCCCCAGGGACAGGGTCAATCAGCCCCAGCATTTT; clone size: many; D gene: TRBD1; CDR3 length: 15; J gene: TRBJ1-5; V gene: TRBV20-1
CDR3 protein: CASSPNTPANTGELFF; CDR3 DNA: TGTGCCAGCTCACCAAACACCCCAGCGAACACCGGGGAGCTGTTTTTT; clone size: few; D gene: NA; CDR3 length: 16; J gene: TRBJ2-2; V gene: TRBV18
CDR3 protein: CASSVAPHRDNTEAFF; CDR3 DNA: TGTGCCAGCAGCGTAGCGCCTCACAGAGACAACACTGAAGCTTTCTTT; clone size: few; D gene: NA; CDR3 length: 16; J gene: TRBJ1-1; V gene: TRBV9
CDR3 protein: CASSPSGGGSYEQYF; CDR3 DNA: TGTGCCAGCAGCCCTAGCGGGGGGGGCTCCTACGAGCAGTACTTC; clone size: many; D gene: TRBD2; CDR3 length: 15; J gene: TRBJ2-7; V gene: TRBV7-2
CDR3 protein: CASSWTSSYEQYF; CDR3 DNA: TGTGCCAGCAGCTGGACTAGCTCCTACGAGCAGTACTTC; clone size: few; D gene: TRBD2; CDR3 length: 13; J gene: TRBJ2-7; V gene: TRBV28
CDR3 protein: CASSLTPGLAGSDEQFF; CDR3 DNA: TGCGCCAGCAGCTTGACCCCGGGACTAGCGGGGTCAGATGAGCAGTTCTTC; clone size: many; D gene: TRBD2; CDR3 length: 17; J gene: TRBJ2-1; V gene: TRBV5-1
CDR3 protein: CATRDNYFDEQFF; CDR3 DNA: TGTGCCACCCGGGACAACTATTTCGATGAGCAGTTCTTC; clone size: NA; D gene: NA; CDR3 length: 13; J gene: TRBJ2-1; V gene: TRBV24-1
CDR3 protein: CSAGAPGQGATTQYF; CDR3 DNA: TGCAGTGCTGGAGCGCCGGGACAGGGGGCAACGACCCAGTACTTC; clone size: many; D gene: TRBD1; CDR3 length: 15; J gene: TRBJ2-5; V gene: TRBV20-1
CDR3 protein: CASSLDRMGEGQFF; CDR3 DNA: TGCGCCAGCAGCTTGGACAGAATGGGGGAGGGGCAGTTCTTC; clone size: many; D gene: TRBD2; CDR3 length: 14; J gene: TRBJ2-1; V gene: TRBV5-1
CDR3 protein: CASSSHPQDSPGYF; CDR3 DNA: TGTGCCAGCAGCTCCCACCCCCAGGACAGCCCGGGGTATTTT; clone size: few; D gene: NA; CDR3 length: 14; J gene: TRBJ2-3; V gene: TRBV11-2
CDR3 protein: CSAESRTSGANEQFF; CDR3 DNA: TGCAGTGCCGAGTCCAGGACTAGCGGGGCCAATGAGCAGTTCTTC; clone size: many; D gene: TRBD2; CDR3 length: 15; J gene: TRBJ2-1; V gene: TRBV20-1
CDR3 protein: CASQPLAISYNEQFF; CDR3 DNA: TGTGCCAGCCAGCCCCTAGCTATCTCCTACAATGAGCAGTTCTTC; clone size: many; D gene: NA; CDR3 length: 15; J gene: TRBJ2-1; V gene: TRBV18
CDR3 protein: CASSQVEQETQYF; CDR3 DNA: TGCGCCAGCAGCCAAGTGGAGCAAGAGACCCAGTACTTC; clone size: NA; D gene: NA; CDR3 length: 13; J gene: TRBJ2-5; V gene: TRBV4-3
CDR3 protein: CASSLAPRDRMVEAFF; CDR3 DNA: TGCGCCAGCAGCTTGGCCCCAAGGGACAGGATGGTAGAAGCTTTCTTT; clone size: few; D gene: TRBD1; CDR3 length: 16; J gene: TRBJ1-1; V gene: TRBV5-1
CDR3 protein: CSASLGRAVNSPLHF; CDR3 DNA: TGCAGTGCTAGTCTCGGCAGGGCTGTTAATTCACCCCTCCACTTT; clone size: many; D gene: NA; CDR3 length: 15; J gene: TRBJ1-6; V gene: TRBV20-1
CDR3 protein: CASRARGPSYNEQFF; CDR3 DNA: TGTGCCAGCAGGGCCCGGGGACCCTCCTACAATGAGCAGTTCTTC; clone size: many; D gene: NA; CDR3 length: 15; J gene: TRBJ2-1; V gene: TRBV12-3/TRBV12-4
CDR3 protein: CSVGKRQDANYGYTF; CDR3 DNA: TGCAGCGTTGGGAAGAGGCAGGATGCCAACTATGGCTACACCTTC; clone size: few; D gene: NA; CDR3 length: 15; J gene: TRBJ1-2; V gene: TRBV29-1
CDR3 protein: CAIGRGLHYEQFF; CDR3 DNA: TGTGCCATCGGCAGGGGTCTCCACTACGAGCAGTTCTTC; clone size: few; D gene: NA; CDR3 length: 13; J gene: TRBJ2-1; V gene: TRBV5-6
CDR3 protein: CASSLEGGLAGVKYF; CDR3 DNA: TGCGCCAGCAGCTTGGAAGGGGGACTAGCGGGAGTTAAGTACTTC; clone size: few; D gene: TRBD2; CDR3 length: 15; J gene: TRBJ2-7; V gene: TRBV5-1
CDR3 protein: CASSSGPGGAQYF; CDR3 DNA: TGTGCCAGCAGCTCGGGCCCCGGCGGGGCCCAGTACTTC; clone size: many; D gene: NA; CDR3 length: 13; J gene: TRBJ2-5; V gene: TRBV7-3
CDR3 protein: CASSPMGGSWTKNIQYF; CDR3 DNA: TGCGCCAGCAGCCCCATGGGCGGGTCGTGGACCAAAAACATTCAGTACTTC; clone size: few; D gene: NA; CDR3 length: 17; J gene: TRBJ2-4; V gene: TRBV5-1
CDR3 protein: CASSNQGYQPQHF; CDR3 DNA: TGTGCCAGCAGTAACCAGGGTTACCAGCCCCAGCATTTT; clone size: NA; D gene: NA; CDR3 length: 13; J gene: TRBJ1-5; V gene: TRBV6-2/TRBV6-3
CDR3 protein: CASSFGTTNTGELFF; CDR3 DNA: TGCGCCAGCAGCTTCGGGACTACGAACACCGGGGAGCTGTTTTTT; clone size: many; D gene: TRBD2; CDR3 length: 15; J gene: TRBJ2-2; V gene: TRBV5-1
CDR3 protein: CSVVTGTEAFF; CDR3 DNA: TGCAGCGTAGTTACTGGAACTGAAGCTTTCTTT; clone size: many; D gene: NA; CDR3 length: 11; J gene: TRBJ1-1; V gene: TRBV29-1
CDR3 protein: CATGQGIDTEAFF; CDR3 DNA: TGCGCCACCGGACAGGGAATAGATACTGAAGCTTTCTTT; clone size: many; D gene: TRBD1; CDR3 length: 13; J gene: TRBJ1-1; V gene: TRBV4-1
CDR3 protein: CASSFMKGQGHEQYF; CDR3 DNA: TGTGCCAGCAGCTTTATGAAGGGACAGGGCCACGAGCAGTACTTC; clone size: many; D gene: TRBD1; CDR3 length: 15; J gene: TRBJ2-7; V gene: TRBV7-9
CDR3 protein: CASGSGQAASYGYTF; CDR3 DNA: TGTGCCAGCGGATCGGGACAGGCGGCTAGCTATGGCTACACCTTC; clone size: many; D gene: TRBD1; CDR3 length: 15; J gene: TRBJ1-2; V gene: TRBV6-1
CDR3 protein: CSARAQVVADTQYF; CDR3 DNA: TGCAGCGCCCGGGCGCAGGTTGTGGCAGATACGCAGTATTTT; clone size: many; D gene: NA; CDR3 length: 14; J gene: TRBJ2-3; V gene: TRBV29-1
CDR3 protein: CASSPGTGGDQPQHF; CDR3 DNA: TGTGCCAGCAGCCCCGGGACAGGGGGGGATCAGCCCCAGCATTTT; clone size: many; D gene: TRBD1; CDR3 length: 15; J gene: TRBJ1-5; V gene: TRBV5-5
CDR3 protein: CASSSAGTASYEQYF; CDR3 DNA: TGTGCCAGCAGCTCCGCCGGGACAGCATCCTACGAGCAGTACTTC; clone size: many; D gene: TRBD1; CDR3 length: 15; J gene: TRBJ2-7; V gene: TRBV7-2
CDR3 protein: CASSLNPRGWETQYF; CDR3 DNA: TGTGCCAGCAGCTTAAATCCGAGGGGTTGGGAGACCCAGTACTTC; clone size: few; D gene: NA; CDR3 length: 15; J gene: TRBJ2-5; V gene: TRBV7-9
CDR3 protein: CSATPIGNTEAFF; CDR3 DNA: TGCAGTGCTACCCCCATTGGGAACACTGAAGCTTTCTTT; clone size: many; D gene: NA; CDR3 length: 13; J gene: TRBJ1-1; V gene: TRBV20-1
CDR3 protein: CASSPTGVLNQPQHF; CDR3 DNA: TGTGCCAGCTCACCCACAGGGGTCCTCAATCAGCCCCAGCATTTT; clone size: many; D gene: TRBD1; CDR3 length: 15; J gene: TRBJ1-5; V gene: TRBV18
CDR3 protein: CSARDGTVNYGYTF; CDR3 DNA: TGCAGTGCTAGAGATGGGACAGTGAATTATGGCTACACCTTC; clone size: NA; D gene: TRBD1; CDR3 length: 14; J gene: TRBJ1-2; V gene: TRBV20-1
CDR3 protein: CASSFTGVAYEQYF; CDR3 DNA: TGTGCCAGCAGTTTTACAGGGGTGGCCTACGAGCAGTACTTC; clone size: many; D gene: TRBD1; CDR3 length: 14; J gene: TRBJ2-7; V gene: TRBV6-5